The TCR beta chain under discussion was sequenced for a study of beta chain features in type 1 diabetes. Study summary: The patients were much like the healthy donors in age, gender and cell yields. All of the samples together had around 110,000,000 sorted cells examined.

The study, taken as a whole, reports: Moderate but significant shortening of TCRB CDR3s was recorded in all four CD4+ subsets from Type 1 diabetes patients. A cDNA-based sequencing approach could over-represent cells with high TCR expression.

V lost 5 bases, J lost 0 bases, and 7 bases lay in between. Germline loops: CDR1 WSHSY, CDR2 SAAADI. The CDR3 is 13 amino acids. A few counts support this clone. What it binds is unknown. Expressed TCRB transcripts were sequenced because the entire RNA isolate underwent reverse transcription. Libraries were prepared by immunoSEQ multiplex PCR; TCRdb keeps only in-frame clonotypes and omits some of them. The sample shows under 300,000 clones, around a quarter of them seen only once. The sample consisted of central memory CD4+ T cells from blood. The V and J genes are TRBV10-2 and TRBJ1-1; the D is unclear. This clonotype was obtained from a man aged 25-45 years in good health. CDR3 region: CASSMIMNTEAFF. The DNA of the CDR3 is TGCGCCAGCAGTATGATAATGAACACTGAAGCTTTCTTT.